The 7 T cell receptor beta chains presented below share a single source sample, sequenced in a study of blood T cell repertoires in COVID-19. Libraries were prepared by immunoSEQ multiplex PCR; TCRdb keeps only in-frame clonotypes and omits some of them. This sample has 150,000 to 200,000 clones, with approximately 83% found just once. The material sequenced was peripheral blood. Receptor source: a woman older than 75 with active or convalescent COVID-19.

This clone was seen just once. The rearrangement links TRBV9 to TRBJ2-1; TRBD2 is a possible D gene (6 bases). Germline V lookup: CDR1 SGDLS, CDR2 YYNGEE. With 0 bases removed from V and 6 bases from J, the gap between germline ends came to 16 bases. There are 16 residues in the CDR3. The DNA for the CDR3 is TGTGCCAGCAGCGTAGTGGGGGGATTGAGCCCCAATGAGCAGTTCTTC. It specifies CASSVVGGLSPNEQFF.

In the case of this clone: The identical CDR3 is also encoded by other nucleotide sequences in the sample. Here the CDR3 reads CASSGGGTQYF. Here the CDR3 DNA reads TGTGCCAGCAGCGGGGGAGGTACGCAGTATTTT. V is TRBV9 and J is TRBJ2-3, with D possibly being TRBD2 (6 bases). V was clipped by 3 bases and J by 8 bases, with 7 bases between them. The CDR3 covers 11 residues. The V gene's germline CDR1 is SGDLS and CDR2 YYNGEE.

V is TRBV18 and J is TRBJ1-6; 9 bases agree with TRBD1. The CDR3 consists of 14 residues. V was clipped by 3 bases and J by 9 bases; unmatched bases: 3. Germline V gene lookup returns CDR1 KGHSH and CDR2 LQKENI. CDR3 protein: CASSPGTGISPLHF. The CDR3 DNA follows: TGTGCCAGCTCACCCGGGACAGGGATTTCACCCCTCCACTTT.

The rearrangement joins TRBV5-4 to TRBJ1-1, with 7 nucleotides matching TRBD1. The CDR3 is 16 amino acids. V lost 4 bases to trimming and J lost 0 bases; unmatched junction nucleotides: 9. Germline V gene data show CDR1 as SGHNT and CDR2 as YYREEE (reference sequence). The CDR3 DNA reads TGTGCCAGCAGCCTTTGGACAGGCGTAATGAACACTGAAGCTTTCTTT. Its protein is CASSLWTGVMNTEAFF.

The rearrangement links TRBV18 to TRBJ2-6; 7 nucleotides align to TRBD1. V was pared by 4 bases and J by 0 bases, with 12 bases of the junction left unmatched. The CDR3 is made up of 19 amino acids. The germline V gene has CDR1 KGHSH and CDR2 LQKENI. The CDR3 bases are TGTGCCAGCTCACGCACCCGGGACAGCCTTCCCTCTGGGGCCAACGTCCTGACTTTC. Protein product: CASSRTRDSLPSGANVLTF. Using reference TRBV18 and TRBJ2-6 for the parts outside the CDR3, the full variable domain is NAGVMQNPRHLVRRRGQEARLRCSPMKGHSHVYWYRQLPEEGLKFMVYLQKENIIDESGMPKERFSAEFPKEGPSILRIQQVVRGDSAAYFCASSRTRDSLPSGANVLTFGAGSRLTVL.

About this clone: In the same sample, other DNA sequences code for this CDR3. This chain connects TRBV6-5 to TRBJ1-5; no firm D call. CDR3 length: 13 amino acids. Germline V lookup: CDR1 MNHEY, CDR2 SVGAGI. Trimming left V 0 bases short and J 5 bases short, with 5 bases between. In nucleotides, the CDR3 is TGTGCCAGCAGTTACTCGAGATATCAGCCCCAGCATTTT. Its protein is CASSYSRYQPQHF.

The rearrangement joins TRBV2 to TRBJ2-2; TRBD1 aligns across 10 bases. The CDR3 is 16 amino acids. V lost 6 bases to trimming and J lost 1 base; unmatched junction nucleotides: 5. Germline CDR1 SNHLY, CDR2 FYNNEI. CDR3: CASSLGQGGNTGELFF. DNA of the CDR3: TGTGCCAGCAGCCTTGGACAGGGGGGGAACACCGGGGAGCTGTTTTTT.